The 31 T cell receptor beta chains in this list originate from one sample, sequenced in a study of T cell clones after liver transplantation. TCRdb's table, derived via immunoSEQ multiplex PCR, lists solely in-frame clones and lacks some. The table shows about 78,000 clones, with about four fifths occurring only once. This material consisted of CD4+ T cells from blood, taken before liver transplant. The receptors come from a human donor who received a liver transplant.

The chain's CDR3 is CASNQRYTEAFF. DNA of the CDR3: TGTGCCAGCAACCAGAGATACACTGAAGCTTTCTTT. The chain is built from TRBV11-2 and TRBJ1-1; D unresolved. The germline V and J ends were trimmed by 7 bases and 3 bases, with 9 bases remaining between them. The CDR3 covers 12 residues. Germline CDR1 is SGHAT and CDR2 is FQNNGV.

The V and J genes are TRBV21-1 and TRBJ2-3; TRBD2 is taken as the D call from the table, unchecked against the DNA. TRBV21-1 is tagged as a pseudogene. This CDR3 spans 15 amino acids. CDR3 sequence reads: CASNRRQRRTDTQYF. As DNA, the CDR3 is TGTGCCAGCAACCGGAGGCAGCGCCGCACAGATACGCAGTATTTT.

This clone was counted between two and nine times. The J gene is TRBJ1-5, the V gene TRBV7-9, with D uncertain. Looked up from germline, CDR1 is SEHNR and CDR2 is FQNEAQ (reference sequence). The V end was cut by 3 bases, the J end by 2 bases, with 5 bases between. The CDR3 totals 13 residues. CDR3 region: CASSLQGNQPQHF. The DNA of the CDR3 is TGTGCCAGCAGCTTGCAGGGCAATCAGCCCCAGCATTTT.

The chain uses TRBV6-1 and TRBJ2-5; 9 bases are a match to TRBD1. The junction had 8 bases not matched to a gene; V was cut back by 4 bases and J by 5 bases. The CDR3 spans 15 residues. In germline, CDR1 is MNHNS, CDR2 SASEGT. Written as DNA, the CDR3 is TGTGCCAGCAGTGTTCAAGGACAGGGGATGGAGACCCAGTACTTC. Its protein is CASSVQGQGMETQYF.

The chain joins TRBV15 to TRBJ1-2; unclear D gene. Germline V gene data show CDR1 as LNHNV and CDR2 as YYDKDF (reference sequence). The V end lost 0 bases, the J end lost 7 bases, and 9 bases lay between the germline ends. The CDR3 has 13 amino acids. CDR3 nucleotides: TGTGCCACCAGCAGAGATCAAGGGTTTGGCTACACCTTC. As protein: CATSRDQGFGYTF. The full variable domain, with the rest looked up from reference TRBV15 and TRBJ1-2, is DAMVIQNPRYQVTQFGKPVTLSCSQTLNHNVMYWYQQKSSQAPKLLFHYYDKDFNNEADTPDNFQSRRPNTSFCFLDIRSPGLGDTAMYLCATSRDQGFGYTFGSGTRLTVV.

This chain uses TRBV6-6 with TRBJ2-7; D may be TRBD2 (6 bases). The V gene lost 7 bases and the J gene lost 7 bases, with 14 bases spanning the gap. CDR3 size: 12 residues. In germline, CDR1 is MNHNY, CDR2 SVGAGI (reference sequence). CDR3 nucleotide sequence: TGTGCCAGCACCTCCCTTCGGGGGGAGCAGTACTTC. Translation gives CASTSLRGEQYF.

In nucleotides, the CDR3 is TGCGCCAGCACTAGCGGAGGGAGCTCCTACAATGAGCAGTTCTTC. This sequence encodes CASTSGGSSYNEQFF. The chain is built from TRBV5-1 and TRBJ2-1; TRBD2 matches at 7 bases. The CDR3 runs 15 residues. Germline CDR1 reads SGHRS; CDR2 reads YFSETQ. The ends lost 6 bases at V and 0 bases at J; junction bases unmatched: 6.

The rearrangement uses TRBV5-1 and TRBJ1-3; a weak D match, TRBD1 (5 bases). Germline CDR1 and CDR2: SGHRS and YFSETQ. The ends were cut back, 0 bases at V and 0 bases at J, with 7 bases in the middle. This CDR3 has 15 residues. Here the CDR3 reads CASSLGQYSGNTIYF. CDR3 coding DNA: TGCGCCAGCAGCTTGGGACAGTACTCTGGAAACACCATATATTTT.

The V gene is TRBV7-8, the J gene TRBJ1-4; tentative D call: TRBD1 (5 bases). Germline CDR1 and CDR2: SGHVS and FQNEAQ. Trimming took off 1 base at V and 8 bases at J, with 11 bases between the two ends. The CDR3 contains 14 residues. CDR3 region: CASSLGGGREKLFF. The CDR3 nucleotides are TGTGCCAGCAGCTTAGGCGGGGGGAGGGAAAAACTGTTTTTT.

The chain links TRBV27 to TRBJ2-6; TRBD1 aligns across 8 bases. V dropped 5 bases and J dropped 0; count of bases not matched to a gene: 3. Germline V gene lookup returns CDR1 MNHEY and CDR2 SMNVEV (reference sequence). The CDR3 is 16 amino acids. Written as DNA, the CDR3 is TGTGCCAGCAGTGGACAGGGCCGCTCTGGGGCCAACGTCCTGACTTTC. This codes for CASSGQGRSGANVLTF.

This chain joins TRBV5-4 and TRBJ2-1, with TRBD2 as a possible D gene (5 bases). CDR3 length: 16 residues. Germline V gives CDR1 SGHNT, CDR2 YYREEE (reference sequence). V gave up 3 bases and J gave up 0 bases, with 13 bases separating them. CDR3 region: CASSSFRGRSYNEQFF. CDR3 bases: TGTGCCAGCAGCTCCTTCCGCGGGCGCTCCTACAATGAGCAGTTCTTC.

This chain connects TRBV18 to TRBJ1-1; 9 nucleotides align to TRBD1. J lost 0 bases, V lost 8 bases, and 4 bases had no gene match. The CDR3 is 14 residues long. Germline V gene lookup returns CDR1 KGHSH and CDR2 LQKENI. The DNA for the CDR3 is TGTGCCAGCGGCGGACAGGGGATGAACACTGAAGCTTTCTTT. Translated: CASGGQGMNTEAFF.

The gene calls are TRBV28 and TRBJ2-2, with unresolved D. Germline V CDR1 and CDR2: MDHEN, SYDVKM. The CDR3 covers 12 residues. V shed 2 bases and J shed 6 bases, with 4 bases lying between them. The CDR3 bases are TGTGCCAGCAGTTTACTTGCCGGGGAGCTGTTTTTT. This translates into CASSLLAGELFF.

This clone has only a few counts. The CDR3 region is CSVPTGGPQHF. DNA for the CDR3: TGCAGTGTTCCAACAGGTGGGCCCCAGCATTTT. The V and J genes are TRBV20-1 and TRBJ1-5; possibly TRBD1 for D (5 bases). CDR1 and CDR2 (germline): DFQATT, SNEGSKA (reference sequence). The V end was cut by 7 bases, the J end by 9 bases, with 13 bases between. CDR3 length: 11 residues.

The table lists this clone with a few counts. The V gene is TRBV7-8, the J gene TRBJ1-3; D is uncertain. This CDR3 has 12 amino acids. Germline V lookup: CDR1 SGHVS, CDR2 FQNEAQ. The V end lost 4 bases, the J end lost 10 bases, and 11 bases lay between the germline ends. The CDR3 DNA sequence: TGTGCCAGCAGCTCCCCTGTCGAGACCATATATTTT. It is translated as CASSSPVETIYF. Filled out from reference TRBV7-8 and TRBJ1-3, the complete variable domain reads GAGVSQSPRYKVAKRGQDVALRCDPISGHVSLFWYQQALGQGPEFLTYFQNEAQLDKSGLPSDRFFAERPEGSVSTLKIQRTQQEDSAVYLCASSSPVETIYFGEGSWLTVV.

The V call is TRBV11-2, the J call TRBJ2-3; D is possibly TRBD1 (6 bases). The germline gives CDR1 SGHAT, CDR2 FQNNGV. The CDR3 is 18 residues long. With 0 bases removed from V and 2 bases from J, the gap between germline ends came to 18 bases. Here the CDR3 reads CASSLDSRGRSYTDTQYF. The CDR3 DNA is TGTGCCAGCAGCTTAGACAGCAGGGGCAGGAGTTACACAGATACGCAGTATTTT.

This clone was seen only a few times. V is TRBV6-5 and J is TRBJ1-3; D perhaps matches TRBD1 (5 bases). CDR1 and CDR2 from the germline V gene are MNHEY and SVGAGI. The CDR3 extends over 15 amino acids. V was cut by 8 bases and J by 0 bases, with 14 bases left in between. The CDR3 loop reads CASGPSGTSGNTIYF. The CDR3 DNA reads TGTGCCAGCGGTCCTTCCGGGACCTCTGGAAACACCATATATTTT.

The chain is built from TRBV7-2 and TRBJ1-3; D gene unclear. Between the trimmed V and J ends, which lost 3 bases and 0 bases, there was a span of 9 bases. The CDR3 runs to 15 residues. The germline gives CDR1 SGHTA, CDR2 FQGNSA. The CDR3 DNA is TGTGCCAGCAGCTTTGCAGGATCCTCTGGAAACACCATATATTTT. This translates into CASSFAGSSGNTIYF.

This chain links TRBV5-1 with TRBJ1-2; possibly TRBD1 for D (5 bases). The CDR3 spans 15 residues. CDR1 is SGHRS, CDR2 YFSETQ, per germline. The ends were cut back, 2 bases at V and 4 bases at J, with 15 bases in the middle. CDR3 region: CASSLRWGAVYGYTF. The DNA for the CDR3 is TGCGCCAGCAGCTTAAGATGGGGCGCAGTCTATGGCTACACCTTC.

The CDR3 coding sequence is TGTGCCAGCAGCCAACTGGGACAGGTCAGCCCATATGGCTACACCTTC. This encodes CASSQLGQVSPYGYTF. The chain combines TRBV28 with TRBJ1-2; 8 bases match TRBD1. Germline-derived CDR1 and CDR2 are MDHEN and SYDVKM. The CDR3 extends over 16 amino acids. V was clipped by 6 bases and J by 5 bases; unmatched bases: 14.

This chain links TRBV5-1 with TRBJ2-1; no firm D call. Germline assignment: CDR1 SGHRS and CDR2 YFSETQ. The length of the CDR3 is 10 residues. With 4 bases removed from V and 6 bases from J, the gap between germline ends came to 2 bases. The CDR3 DNA is TGCGCCAGCAGCGGCAATGAGCAGTTCTTC. This sequence encodes CASSGNEQFF.

This clone was picked up one time. CDR3 sequence (DNA): TGCGCCAGCAGTCCCGGGACTAGCGGAATAGATACGCAGTATTTT. This sequence encodes CASSPGTSGIDTQYF. This sequence joins TRBV10-1 and TRBJ2-3; 11 positions agree with TRBD2. Germline lookup yields CDR1 WNHNN and CDR2 SYGVQD (reference sequence). CDR3 length: 15 residues. Trimming took 5 bases from V and 5 from J; bases not matched to a gene: 6.

This rearrangement joins TRBV29-1 to TRBJ1-4, with D hard to call. CDR1 is SQVTM, CDR2 ANQGSEA, per germline. V dropped 4 bases and J dropped 3 bases, with 9 bases sitting between them. This CDR3 spans 13 amino acids. The CDR3 region has the DNA TGCAGCGTTGTGGGGAATGCTAATGAAAAACTGTTTTTT. This codes for CSVVGNANEKLFF.

This chain joins TRBV28 and TRBJ1-2; possible D gene TRBD1, 6 bases. Germline V gene data show CDR1 as MDHEN and CDR2 as SYDVKM. CDR3 length: 15 amino acids. The V and J ends lost 7 bases and 6 bases respectively, with 21 bases between them. The DNA of the CDR3 is TGTGCCAGCAACCGTGGGGGGGGCGCGATCCATGGCTACACCTTC. Its translation: CASNRGGGAIHGYTF.

The rearrangement joins TRBV9 to TRBJ2-5, with a tentative D call TRBD1 (5 bases). Per the germline V gene, CDR1 is SGDLS and CDR2 is YYNGEE. The CDR3 length is 14 residues. Trimming removed 4 bases from V and 0 bases from J, with 10 bases in between. CDR3 in DNA: TGTGCCAGCAGCAGAGACAGATACCAAGAGACCCAGTACTTC. It translates to CASSRDRYQETQYF.

At least ten counts were recorded for this clone. The chain uses TRBV27 and TRBJ2-1; perhaps TRBD2 as D (5 bases). Germline-derived CDR1 and CDR2 are MNHEY and SMNVEV (reference sequence). This CDR3 spans 13 amino acids. The germline V and J ends were trimmed by 6 bases and 10 bases, with 16 bases remaining between them. CDR3 amino acids: CASSPRSSGEQFF. The CDR3 coding sequence is TGTGCCAGCAGCCCACGATCCTCGGGGGAGCAGTTCTTC.

The chain's CDR3 is CASSPLGLAASGGDTQYF. The CDR3, as DNA: TGTGCCAGCTCACCACTCGGGCTAGCGGCCTCAGGGGGAGATACGCAGTATTTT. The rearrangement uses TRBV18 and TRBJ2-3; tentatively, D is TRBD1 or TRBD2 (7 bases each). This CDR3 has 18 amino acids. Germline V gene lookup returns CDR1 KGHSH and CDR2 LQKENI. The ends were cut back, 1 base at V and 5 bases at J, with 22 bases in the middle. The complete variable domain, with remaining parts taken from reference TRBV18 and TRBJ2-3, reads NAGVMQNPRHLVRRRGQEARLRCSPMKGHSHVYWYRQLPEEGLKFMVYLQKENIIDESGMPKERFSAEFPKEGPSILRIQQVVRGDSAAYFCASSPLGLAASGGDTQYFGPGTRLTVL.

V usage is TRBV5-5 and J usage is TRBJ2-1, with TRBD1 matching 7 bases. The CDR3 length is 13 residues. With 6 bases clipped from V and 6 bases from J, the junction kept 6 bases outside the gene matches. The germline V gene has CDR1 SGHKS and CDR2 YYEKEE (reference sequence). This CDR3 is CASTKTGSNEQFF. The CDR3 nucleotides are TGTGCCAGCACCAAGACAGGGTCCAATGAGCAGTTCTTC. Full variable domain (missing parts from reference TRBV5-5 and TRBJ2-1): DAGVTQSPTHLIKTRGQQVTLRCSPISGHKSVSWYQQVLGQGPQFIFQYYEKEERGRGNFPDRFSARQFPNYSSELNVNALLLGDSALYLCASTKTGSNEQFFGPGTRLTVL.

This clone has just one count. V usage is TRBV5-6 and J usage is TRBJ2-3, with no clear D. With 2 bases removed from V and 0 bases from J, the gap between germline ends came to 4 bases. This CDR3 has 13 residues. Germline CDR1 reads SGHDT; CDR2 reads YYEEEE. The CDR3 protein is CASSLSSTDTQYF. The CDR3 DNA sequence: TGTGCCAGCAGCTTATCTAGCACAGATACGCAGTATTTT.

This clone appeared a few times. CDR3 residues: CASSVDWGAEQYF. The CDR3, as DNA: TGTGCCAGCAGCGTAGATTGGGGGGCCGAGCAGTACTTC. The chain carries TRBV9 and TRBJ2-7; D possibly uses TRBD1 or TRBD2 (6 bases each). The CDR3 runs 13 residues. Germline values: CDR1 SGDLS, CDR2 YYNGEE. V was shortened by 0 bases and J by 6 bases, with 10 bases between the two germline ends.

The chain has TRBV21-1 and TRBJ1-1. TRBV21-1 is flagged as a pseudogene. CDR3 length: 15 residues. Here the CDR3 reads CASSSRGGRPREAFF. CDR3 nucleotide sequence: TGTGCCAGCAGCTCAAGGGGGGGTAGGCCTAGAGAAGCTTTCTTT.